The 31 T cell receptor beta chains in this list originate from one sample, sequenced in a study of sequential checkpoint blockade in melanoma. Specified treatment: randomized to nivolumab then ipilimumab (arm A) or the reverse (arm B). Data came from immunoSEQ multiplex PCR; TCRdb stores just in-frame clones and leaves some out. Of tens of thousands of clones in the sample, roughly 32% were seen once. This sample comprised tumor tissue (inferred from file names), obtained from a patient given nivolumab and ipilimumab in sequence. These receptor sequences come from a human donor with melanoma.

This clone was counted many times. The V gene is TRBV7-5, the J gene TRBJ2-7; TRBD1, as called in the table, went unchecked against the DNA. TRBV7-5 is noted as a pseudogene. The CDR3 covers 17 residues. The DNA for the CDR3 is TGTGTCAGAAGCTTATTCCCCCGGGACAGGGAGAACTACGAGCAGTACTTC. Translated, it gives CVRSLFPRDRENYEQYF.

The chain carries TRBV12-5 and TRBJ1-1, with unresolved D. CDR1 LGHNT and CDR2 FRNRAP come from the germline V gene. CDR3 length: 13 amino acids. V lost 2 bases, J lost 3 bases, and 7 bases lay in between. This CDR3 is CASGLIRDTEAFF. CDR3 sequence (DNA): TGTGCTAGTGGTTTGATAAGGGACACTGAAGCTTTCTTT.

This clone was found a few times. The rearrangement uses TRBV9 and TRBJ1-1, with 7 bases that match TRBD1. Germline V CDR1 and CDR2: SGDLS, YYNGEE. Trimming took 3 bases from V and 7 from J; bases not matched to a gene: 9. CDR3 size: 14 residues. CDR3 bases: TGTGCCAGCAGCGAGGGCCGGGACAGACATGAAGCTTTCTTT. Encoded protein: CASSEGRDRHEAFF.

This clone was found a few times. The chain has TRBV11-3 and TRBJ2-1, with D possibly TRBD2 on 7 matching bases. Germline V gene lookup returns CDR1 SGHNT and CDR2 YENEEA. V was pared by 5 bases and J by 3 bases, with 17 bases between. The CDR3 covers 16 residues. The CDR3 loop reads CASSLGGGLVYNEQFF. In DNA, the CDR3 is TGTGCCAGCAGCCTAGGGGGGGGACTGGTCTACAATGAGCAGTTCTTC.

The genes are TRBV5-1 and TRBJ2-7; 11 bases are shared with TRBD2. This CDR3 has 17 residues. CDR1 is SGHRS and CDR2 is YFSETQ in the germline V gene. After removal of 0 bases from V and 2 bases from J, the junction contained 7 bases not matched to a gene. CDR3 nucleotide sequence: TGCGCCAGCAGCTTGGGCAAGACTAGCGGGACTACCTACGAGCAGTACTTC. Protein: CASSLGKTSGTTYEQYF.

This clone was picked up a small number of times. The rearrangement links TRBV15 to TRBJ2-7; 8 bases match TRBD2. Germline lookup yields CDR1 LNHNV and CDR2 YYDKDF (reference sequence). The CDR3 runs to 16 residues. The ends lost 5 bases at V and 3 bases at J; junction bases unmatched: 12. CDR3 in amino acids: CATSQGFGAGGYEQYF. CDR3 in DNA: TGTGCCACCAGCCAAGGGTTCGGGGCGGGAGGCTACGAGCAGTACTTC.

This clone was detected many times. This chain links TRBV11-3 with TRBJ1-5; 10 bases match TRBD1. There are 17 residues in the CDR3. J lost 5 bases, V lost 5 bases, and 12 bases had no gene match. CDR1 is SGHNT and CDR2 is YENEEA in the germline V gene. The CDR3 nucleotides are TGTGCCAGCAGCCGCGGACAGGGGGTTTTAAAGGATCAGCCCCAGCATTTT. It is translated as CASSRGQGVLKDQPQHF.

This chain joins TRBV18 and TRBJ2-7; D is possibly TRBD2 (5 bases). V lost 5 bases and J 2 bases, leaving 10 bases between the germline ends. Germline values: CDR1 KGHSH, CDR2 LQKENI. The CDR3 totals 13 residues. CDR3 residues: CASSVAEAYEQYF. CDR3 DNA: TGTGCCAGCTCAGTTGCGGAGGCCTACGAGCAGTACTTC.

This clone was seen at least ten times. V and J are TRBV6-8 and TRBJ1-2, with 9 bases that match TRBD1. CDR3 length: 15 residues. CDR1 and CDR2 (germline): MNHGY, SAAAGT. The V gene end was trimmed by 8 bases and the J gene end by 8 bases; junction bases not matched to a gene: 15. The CDR3 coding sequence is TGTGCCAGCGGCGACAGTTCACAGGGGGCGCCGGGCTACACCTTC. Translating it yields CASGDSSQGAPGYTF.

The chain uses TRBV5-1 and TRBJ2-3, with 15 bases aligning to TRBD2. CDR3 length: 20 residues. The V gene end was trimmed by 0 bases and the J gene end by 1 base; junction bases not matched to a gene: 9. CDR1 is SGHRS and CDR2 is YFSETQ in the germline V gene. The CDR3 DNA follows: TGCGCCAGCAGCTTGGCCCTAGGACTAGCGGGAGGGCCCGGCACAGATACGCAGTATTTT. It specifies CASSLALGLAGGPGTDTQYF.

The rearrangement joins TRBV29-1 to TRBJ2-3; the D gene could be TRBD1 or TRBD2 (6 bases each). In germline, CDR1 is SQVTM, CDR2 ANQGSEA. CDR3 length equals 15 residues. The V end was cut by 6 bases, the J end by 1 base, with 17 bases between. The CDR3 bases are TGCAGCGTCGGAGGGGGGTGGGGTGGCACAGATACGCAGTATTTT. It yields the protein CSVGGGWGGTDTQYF.

The J gene is TRBJ2-7, the V gene TRBV6-8; D not certain. The V end was cut by 0 bases, the J end by 2 bases, with 11 bases between. The germline V gene encodes CDR1 MNHGY and CDR2 SAAAGT. The CDR3 has 15 amino acids. The CDR3 region has the DNA TGTGCCAGCAGTTACTCGATGGCTAGACCCTACGAGCAGTACTTC. Encoded protein: CASSYSMARPYEQYF.

In this sample, this clone turned up a few times. This chain joins TRBV6-8 and TRBJ2-5; 7 nucleotides match TRBD2. V lost 5 bases to trimming and J lost 3 bases; unmatched junction nucleotides: 6. The CDR3 has 14 amino acids. Germline loops: CDR1 MNHGY, CDR2 SAAAGT. CDR3 sequence reads: CASSASGLKETQYF. The CDR3 DNA follows: TGTGCCAGCAGTGCCTCGGGACTAAAAGAGACCCAGTACTTC.

This clone was found a few times. J is TRBJ2-5 and V is TRBV2; D may be TRBD1 or TRBD2 (5 bases each). CDR1 is SNHLY, CDR2 FYNNEI, per germline. Trimming cost V 5 bases and J 5 bases, with 27 bases left between them. CDR3 size: 18 residues. The CDR3 protein is CASSPLNRTNPWGETQYF. The DNA of the CDR3 is TGTGCCAGCAGTCCACTAAACCGCACGAACCCATGGGGGGAGACCCAGTACTTC.

J is TRBJ2-7 and V is TRBV6-1; D ambiguous. In germline, CDR1 is MNHNS, CDR2 SASEGT. V gave up 1 base and J gave up 6 bases, with 13 bases separating them. The CDR3 has 14 residues. CDR3 sequence (DNA): TGTGCCAGCAGTGAAGGCCCCTTGTCGATCGAGCAGTACTTC. The encoded protein is CASSEGPLSIEQYF.

The rearrangement links TRBV6-8 to TRBJ2-7, with D perhaps matching TRBD1 or TRBD2 (5 bases each). The V and J ends lost 2 bases and 0 bases respectively, with 11 bases between them. This CDR3 is built from 15 residues. Germline CDR1 is MNHGY and CDR2 is SAAAGT. CDR3 amino acids: CASSYGRGRSYEQYF. The CDR3 nucleotides are TGTGCCAGCAGTTACGGTCGGGGCCGCTCCTACGAGCAGTACTTC.

The chain links TRBV30 to TRBJ1-1; the match to TRBD1 covers 7 bases. The CDR3 covers 15 residues. Germline CDR1 reads GTSNPN; CDR2 reads SVGIG (reference sequence). V was clipped by 5 bases and J by 6 bases; unmatched bases: 15. The CDR3 loop is CAWAPTKTGKPEAFF. DNA for the CDR3: TGTGCCTGGGCGCCTACAAAGACAGGGAAACCTGAAGCTTTCTTT.

This clone was recorded a few times. The rearrangement joins TRBV16 to TRBJ1-6; D gene uncertain. This CDR3 has 15 amino acids. The germline V gene encodes CDR1 KGHSY and CDR2 FQNENV. Trimming pared 4 bases from V and 4 bases from J, leaving 11 bases between. The CDR3 here is CASSPTRAYNSPLHF. The CDR3 DNA follows: TGTGCCAGCAGCCCCACGAGGGCTTATAATTCACCCCTCCACTTT.

This clone was counted only a few times. This chain links TRBV6-8 with TRBJ1-1; D is perhaps TRBD1 (6 bases). The V end was cut by 5 bases, the J end by 1 base, with 8 bases between. The germline CDR1 and CDR2 sequences are MNHGY and SAAAGT. CDR3 size: 13 residues. CDR3 DNA sequence: TGTGCCAGCAGTCCAGGGGAGAACACTGAAGCTTTCTTT. Its protein product is CASSPGENTEAFF.

The chain links TRBV30 to TRBJ2-7; D remains unclear. Germline V gene sequence: CDR1 GTSNPN, CDR2 SVGIG (reference sequence). The ends were cut back, 4 bases at V and 0 bases at J, with 10 bases in the middle. This CDR3 has 13 residues. The CDR3 DNA reads TGTGCCTGGAAGGCTTCTGGCTCCTACGAGCAGTACTTC. Its translation: CAWKASGSYEQYF.

This clone has only a few counts. The chain carries TRBV4-1 and TRBJ2-3; no definite D call. From germline, CDR1 is MGHRA and CDR2 YSYEKL. This CDR3 is 14 amino acids long. The V end was cut by 2 bases, the J end by 2 bases, with 8 bases between. DNA of the CDR3: TGCGCCAGCAGCCAATTGCGTACCACAGATACGCAGTATTTT. It codes for CASSQLRTTDTQYF.

The chain carries TRBV28 and TRBJ2-7, with TRBD2 as a possible D gene (5 bases). The germline V gene has CDR1 MDHEN and CDR2 SYDVKM. Trimming cost V 7 bases and J 0 bases, with 13 bases left between them. The CDR3 is 14 residues long. Written as DNA, the CDR3 is TGTGCCAGCATGAGCGGAACCCTCTCCTACGAGCAGTACTTC. It is translated as CASMSGTLSYEQYF.

This clone turned up a few times. This sequence joins TRBV6-8 and TRBJ1-1; the D gene is possibly TRBD1 (6 bases). CDR3 size: 14 residues. The V gene's germline CDR1 is MNHGY and CDR2 SAAAGT. V lost 7 bases to trimming and J lost 1 base, with 13 bases between them. CDR3 bases: TGTGCCAGCACCCCGGGACAAAGGAACACTGAAGCTTTCTTT. Amino acids: CASTPGQRNTEAFF.

The CDR3 region is CASSPYRRELFF. The CDR3 coding sequence is TGTGCCAGCTCGCCGTATCGTCGGGAGCTGTTTTTT. J is TRBJ2-2 and V is TRBV18; D is unresolved. The V end lost 6 bases, the J end lost 9 bases, and 11 bases lay between the germline ends. From germline, CDR1 is KGHSH and CDR2 LQKENI. The CDR3 is made up of 12 amino acids.

This clone has just a few counts. This chain links TRBV6-8 with TRBJ1-1; D unresolved. The V gene lost 8 bases and the J gene lost 0 bases, with 10 bases spanning the gap. The CDR3 is 13 residues long. The germline V gene encodes CDR1 MNHGY and CDR2 SAAAGT. This chain's CDR3 is CASARVLNTEAFF. In DNA form, the CDR3 reads TGTGCCAGCGCACGGGTACTGAACACTGAAGCTTTCTTT.

V gene TRBV9 combines with J gene TRBJ2-3; TRBD2 matches at 9 bases. This CDR3 has 17 amino acids. The V gene's germline CDR1 is SGDLS and CDR2 YYNGEE. The ends lost 0 bases at V and 1 base at J; junction bases unmatched: 6. In DNA form, the CDR3 reads TGTGCCAGCAGCGTAGTCAGCGGGGGGTTGGGCACAGATACGCAGTATTTT. The encoded protein is CASSVVSGGLGTDTQYF.

The chain employs TRBV5-1 and TRBJ2-1, with TRBD2 matching 10 bases. V dropped 4 bases and J dropped 6; count of bases not matched to a gene: 7. Germline CDR1 is SGHRS and CDR2 is YFSETQ. This CDR3 contains 15 residues. CDR3 amino acids: CASSTTSGISNEQFF. The CDR3 nucleotides are TGCGCCAGCAGCACCACTAGCGGGATTAGCAATGAGCAGTTCTTC.

This chain uses TRBV19 with TRBJ1-1, with a weak D call TRBD1 (5 bases). In germline, CDR1 is LNHDA, CDR2 SQIVND (reference sequence). Trimming cost V 2 bases and J 5 bases, with 24 bases left between them. This CDR3 comprises 18 residues. The CDR3 coding sequence is TGTGCCAGTAGTATATCCCAGAGGGTCGGGTACGGGGGGACTGAAGCTTTCTTT. The encoded protein is CASSISQRVGYGGTEAFF.

The sample holds a few counts of this clone. The chain uses TRBV11-3 and TRBJ2-2; D is tentatively TRBD1 or TRBD2 (6 bases each). The ends were cut back, 5 bases at V and 5 bases at J, with 21 bases in the middle. The CDR3 is made up of 17 amino acids. Germline V lookup: CDR1 SGHNT, CDR2 YENEEA. The CDR3 here is CASSPWGAGRTTGELFF. In nucleotides, the CDR3 is TGTGCCAGCAGCCCCTGGGGGGCAGGGCGTACGACCGGGGAGCTGTTTTTT. The whole variable domain, filled in from reference TRBV11-3 and TRBJ2-2, reads EAGVVQSPRYKIIEKKQPVAFWCNPISGHNTLYWYLQNLGQGPELLIRYENEEAVDDSQLPKDRFSAERLKGVDSTLKIQPAELGDSAVYLCASSPWGAGRTTGELFFGEGSRLTVL.

The DNA of the CDR3 is TGCGCCAGCAGCTTGGGGGACAGAGGTTCTGGAAACACCATATATTTT. Protein product: CASSLGDRGSGNTIYF. The chain employs TRBV5-1 and TRBJ1-3; 7 bases map to TRBD1. This CDR3 comprises 16 residues. Trimming at V came to 0 bases and at J to 1 base, leaving 4 bases not matched to a gene. Per the germline V gene, CDR1 is SGHRS and CDR2 is YFSETQ.

This clone has more than one count but fewer than ten. The rearrangement links TRBV11-3 to TRBJ2-1, with D perhaps TRBD1 (5 bases). CDR1 is SGHNT and CDR2 is YENEEA in the germline V gene. The CDR3 runs 14 residues. V was pared by 3 bases and J by 5 bases, with 11 bases between. The CDR3 nucleotides read TGTGCCAGCAGCTTCGCGGCAGGGAACAATGAGCAGTTCTTC. It yields the protein CASSFAAGNNEQFF.